This passage covers 30 T cell receptor beta chains from one sample sequenced in a study of vaccination effects on CD4 cells after COVID-19. These receptors lack a known antigen. Antigen-specific CD4+ T cells expanded by the ViraFEST assay with viral peptide pools were then sequenced. Following 10 days of culture, CD4+ T cells were isolated. Nucleocapsid antibody tests were negative, and the vaccine recipients had no prior SARS-CoV-2 infection. Profiling relied on immunoSEQ multiplex PCR, and the TCRdb table lists in-frame clones only, not all of them. The table has 65,000 or so clones, approximately 76% seen once. The material was CD4+ T cells from PBMCs cultured with HCoV-NL63 spike peptides, obtained before COVID-19 vaccination. These receptors were obtained from a human donor who received a COVID-19 vaccine.

The chain recombines TRBV4-1 with TRBJ1-6; TRBD1 might be the D (6 bases). Germline V gene data show CDR1 as MGHRA and CDR2 as YSYEKL. The CDR3 is made up of 17 amino acids. The ends were cut back, 4 bases at V and 1 base at J, with 14 bases in the middle. CDR3 nucleotides: TGCGCCAGCAGCCCTAGACAGGAGCGATCCTATAATTCACCCCTCCACTTT. Its protein is CASSPRQERSYNSPLHF.

The sample holds a few counts of this clone. V is TRBV7-2 and J is TRBJ1-4, with D maybe TRBD1 (5 bases). V shed 11 bases and J shed 8 bases, with 15 bases lying between them. CDR3 length: 12 amino acids. Per the germline V gene, CDR1 is SGHTA and CDR2 is FQGNSA. This chain's CDR3 is CACRHGGEKLFF. In DNA form, the CDR3 reads TGTGCCTGCCGACACGGGGGGGAAAAACTGTTTTTT.

The chain has TRBV5-1 and TRBJ2-5, with 15 positions matching TRBD2. CDR1 is SGHRS, CDR2 YFSETQ, per germline. V was clipped by 4 bases and J by 6 bases; unmatched bases: 4. The CDR3 loop spans 15 amino acids. Written as DNA, the CDR3 is TGCGCCAGCAGCCCGGGACTAGCGGGGGGAAAGACCCAGTACTTC. Encoded protein: CASSPGLAGGKTQYF.

CDR3 loop: CASSEQGFESPLHF. The CDR3, as DNA: TGTGCCAGCAGTGAGCAGGGTTTCGAATCACCCCTCCACTTT. The chain recombines TRBV6-4 with TRBJ1-6; a possible D gene is TRBD1 (5 bases). Per germline, CDR1 MRHNA and CDR2 SNTAGT. V lost 3 bases and J 10 bases, leaving 13 bases between the germline ends. This CDR3 region has 14 residues.

This clone has a handful of counts. This chain links TRBV2 with TRBJ1-2; tentatively, D is TRBD1 (5 bases). The CDR3 totals 13 residues. The V gene lost 8 bases and the J gene lost 3 bases, with 13 bases spanning the gap. Germline V gene lookup returns CDR1 SNHLY and CDR2 FYNNEI. The CDR3 DNA follows: TGTGCCAGCGGGGCTGCGAAGGACTATGGCTACACCTTC. This encodes CASGAAKDYGYTF.

The J gene is TRBJ2-7, the V gene TRBV5-6, with D unresolved. CDR3 length: 13 amino acids. Looked up from germline, CDR1 is SGHDT and CDR2 is YYEEEE. Trimming stripped 0 bases from V and 4 bases from J, with 8 bases between. CDR3 in amino acids: CASSLGRKYEQYV. The CDR3 nucleotides are TGTGCCAGCAGCTTGGGACGGAAATACGAGCAGTACGTC.

The chain has TRBV7-9 and TRBJ1-4; D unresolved. V was pared by 2 bases and J by 6 bases, with 1 base between. CDR1 is SEHNR and CDR2 is FQNEAQ in the germline V gene (reference sequence). This CDR3 region has 11 residues. CDR3 in amino acids: CASSLYEKLFF. CDR3 nucleotide sequence: TGTGCCAGCAGCTTATATGAAAAACTGTTTTTT.

The chain couples TRBV5-1 to TRBJ1-4; D possibly corresponds to TRBD1 (5 bases). There are 14 residues in the CDR3. Germline assignment: CDR1 SGHRS and CDR2 YFSETQ. V was cut by 4 bases and J by 4 bases, with 11 bases left in between. The chain's CDR3 is CASSPGGGNEKLFF. CDR3 DNA sequence: TGCGCCAGCAGCCCGGGGGGGGGTAATGAAAAACTGTTTTTT.

The chain combines TRBV29-1 with TRBJ2-5; TRBD2 is a possible D gene (6 bases). The V end lost 7 bases, the J end lost 3 bases, and 12 bases lay between the germline ends. Germline CDR1 SQVTM, CDR2 ANQGSEA. The CDR3 contains 12 residues. CDR3 DNA: TGCAGCGCTGTGGAGGGTGAAGAGACCCAGTACTTC. Translating gives CSAVEGEETQYF. Full variable domain (rest looked up from reference TRBV29-1 and TRBJ2-5): SAVISQKPSRDICQRGTSLTIQCQVDSQVTMMFWYRQQPGQSLTLIATANQGSEATYESGFVIDKFPISRPNLTFSTLTVSNMSPEDSSIYLCSAVEGEETQYFGPGTRLLVL.

The V gene is TRBV10-3, the J gene TRBJ1-2, with TRBD1 matching 11 bases. Germline V gives CDR1 ENHRY, CDR2 SYGVKD. The ends lost 2 bases at V and 8 bases at J; junction bases unmatched: 7. The CDR3 runs to 15 residues. The CDR3 DNA reads as TGTGCCATCAGTGAGGAGGACAGGGGGCTTCGCGGCTACACCTTC. Residues: CAISEEDRGLRGYTF.

V is TRBV10-3 and J is TRBJ2-3, with 7 positions matching TRBD2. The germline V gene encodes CDR1 ENHRY and CDR2 SYGVKD. V gave up 5 bases and J gave up 2 bases; unmatched junction bases: 4. CDR3 length equals 14 residues. CDR3 loop: CAISLAGDTDTQYF. The DNA for the CDR3 is TGTGCCATCAGTTTGGCGGGGGACACAGATACGCAGTATTTT.

The V call is TRBV11-2, the J call TRBJ1-1; 7 positions agree with TRBD1. Germline V gene data show CDR1 as SGHAT and CDR2 as FQNNGV. The CDR3 loop spans 15 amino acids. The ends lost 5 bases at V and 1 base at J; junction bases unmatched: 7. CDR3: CASSIRTGSNTEAFF. For the CDR3, the DNA is TGTGCCAGCAGCATCCGGACAGGCTCGAACACTGAAGCTTTCTTT.

The rearrangement joins TRBV6-5 to TRBJ2-6; D remains unclear. The V and J ends lost 2 bases and 2 bases respectively, with 4 bases between them. This CDR3 is built from 14 residues. Looked up from germline, CDR1 is MNHEY and CDR2 is SVGAGI. The CDR3 region is CASSYLTGANVLTF. CDR3 bases: TGTGCCAGCAGTTACCTTACTGGGGCCAACGTCCTGACTTTC.

The chain joins TRBV27 to TRBJ1-5, with D possibly TRBD1 on 6 matching bases. This CDR3 is built from 14 residues. Germline lookup yields CDR1 MNHEY and CDR2 SMNVEV (reference sequence). V lost 5 bases and J lost 7, with 15 bases in between. This CDR3 reads CASSLHREGQPQHF. DNA of the CDR3: TGTGCCAGCAGTCTCCACAGGGAGGGACAGCCCCAGCATTTT.

The chain uses TRBV6-1 and TRBJ2-6; 7 bases align to TRBD2. The CDR3 covers 16 residues. Germline V gene lookup returns CDR1 MNHNS and CDR2 SASEGT. The junction had 5 bases not matched to a gene; V was cut back by 3 bases and J by 3 bases. CDR3 sequence reads: CASSEGGYGGANVLTF. DNA for the CDR3: TGTGCCAGCAGTGAGGGAGGGTATGGTGGGGCCAACGTCCTGACTTTC.

This chain connects TRBV5-1 to TRBJ2-7; unclear D gene. From germline, CDR1 is SGHRS and CDR2 YFSETQ. This CDR3 is 8 amino acids long. CDR3 DNA sequence: TGCGCCAGCACCCCCCCGTCCGTC. It translates to CASTPPSV.

This rearrangement joins TRBV7-8 to TRBJ2-7; D may be TRBD1 (6 bases). This CDR3 contains 13 residues. The ends were cut back, 5 bases at V and 4 bases at J, with 12 bases in the middle. Per germline, CDR1 SGHVS and CDR2 FQNEAQ. Here the CDR3 DNA reads TGTGCCAGCAGCAATAAAGGGGGTTACGAGCAGTACGTC. Translation: CASSNKGGYEQYV.

The chain carries TRBV28 and TRBJ2-7; TRBD2 matches at 12 bases. The germline CDR1 and CDR2 sequences are MDHEN and SYDVKM. The CDR3 consists of 16 residues. V shed 2 bases and J 4 bases; nucleotides not matched to a gene: 6. The CDR3 DNA sequence: TGTGCCAGCAGTTTAAGGACTAGCGGGGCCCCTTACGAGCAGTACGTC. It translates to CASSLRTSGAPYEQYV.

V gene TRBV5-1 combines with J gene TRBJ2-6; D is uncertain. The CDR3 runs to 15 residues. CDR1 SGHRS and CDR2 YFSETQ come from the germline V gene. With 2 bases removed from V and 2 bases from J, the gap between germline ends came to 8 bases. CDR3 loop: CASSFGDPGANVLTF. DNA of the CDR3: TGCGCCAGCAGCTTTGGGGATCCTGGGGCCAACGTCCTGACTTTC.

This clone was seen only once. The chain has TRBV3-1 (or the pseudogene TRBV3-2) and TRBJ1-1; weak D call: TRBD1 (6 bases). Trimming stripped 5 bases from V and 10 bases from J, with 11 bases between. This CDR3 comprises 11 residues. Germline-derived CDR1 and CDR2 are LGHDT and YNNKEL (reference sequence). CDR3 DNA sequence: TGTGCCAGCAGCGGAGGGGGGTCAGCTTTCTTT. Translated, it gives CASSGGGSAFF.

In its sample, this clone was seen once. The rearrangement links TRBV7-7 to TRBJ2-5; a weak D match, TRBD1 (6 bases). Per the germline V gene, CDR1 is SSHAT and CDR2 is FNYEAQ (reference sequence). V lost 5 bases and J 7 bases, leaving 20 bases between the germline ends. This CDR3 has 15 amino acids. CDR3 amino acids: CASSQGQWGQGTQYF. CDR3 sequence (DNA): TGTGCCAGCAGCCAAGGACAGTGGGGCCAGGGGACCCAGTACTTC.

This clone was counted between two and nine times. The genes are TRBV6-5 and TRBJ2-2; no definite D call. Germline V gives CDR1 MNHEY, CDR2 SVGAGI. This CDR3 is 13 amino acids long. The V end was cut by 6 bases, the J end by 3 bases, with 8 bases between. DNA for the CDR3: TGTGCCAGCAGAAACAGTCACACCGGGGAGCTGTTTTTT. This gives the protein CASRNSHTGELFF.

The chain links TRBV5-1 to TRBJ2-3; 10 nucleotides agree with TRBD2. This CDR3 region has 16 residues. Germline V gives CDR1 SGHRS, CDR2 YFSETQ. The ends lost 4 bases at V and 1 base at J; junction bases unmatched: 6. Here the CDR3 reads CASSGFLAGGTDTQYF. For the CDR3, the DNA is TGCGCCAGCAGCGGGTTCCTAGCGGGAGGCACAGATACGCAGTATTTT.

The rearrangement uses TRBV5-1 and TRBJ2-3; D tentatively reads TRBD1 or TRBD2 (7 bases each). The V end was cut by 4 bases, the J end by 1 base, with 16 bases between. Germline V gene data show CDR1 as SGHRS and CDR2 as YFSETQ. The CDR3 has 16 amino acids. The CDR3 protein is CASSPRGGSGTDTQYF. The CDR3 nucleotides read TGCGCCAGCAGCCCCAGGGGGGGATCGGGCACAGATACGCAGTATTTT.

The chain couples TRBV5-1 to TRBJ2-2; the D call may be TRBD1 or TRBD2 (5 bases each). CDR3 length: 16 residues. V lost 7 bases, J lost 0 bases, and 16 bases lay in between. Germline lookup yields CDR1 SGHRS and CDR2 YFSETQ. DNA for the CDR3: TGCGCCAGCTCCGAGGGCCGGACAACGAACACCGGGGAGCTGTTTTTT. It codes for CASSEGRTTNTGELFF.

The chain employs TRBV18 and TRBJ1-2, with D hard to call. This CDR3 is built from 13 residues. V lost 7 bases, J lost 6 bases, and 15 bases lay in between. Germline assignment: CDR1 KGHSH and CDR2 LQKENI. The CDR3 nucleotides are TGTGCCAGCTATTCCGGGCAGTCCCATGGCTACACCTTC. Translating gives CASYSGQSHGYTF.

This chain links TRBV15 with TRBJ2-7, with D perhaps matching TRBD1 (5 bases). The V and J ends lost 0 bases and 5 bases respectively, with 11 bases between them. CDR3 size: 14 residues. Germline values: CDR1 LNHNV, CDR2 YYDKDF (reference sequence). CDR3 protein: CATSREYPGNEQYV. In nucleotides, the CDR3 is TGTGCCACCAGCAGAGAGTACCCAGGGAACGAGCAGTACGTC.

The V gene is TRBV4-1, the J gene TRBJ2-5; 12 nucleotides agree with TRBD2. The CDR3 covers 15 residues. CDR1 MGHRA and CDR2 YSYEKL come from the germline V gene. Losses at the gene ends were 3 bases for V and 3 bases for J; bases not matched to a gene: 2. CDR3 DNA sequence: TGCGCCAGCAGCCAGTGGACTAGCGGGGAAGAGACCCAGTACTTC. Amino acids: CASSQWTSGEETQYF.

The genes are TRBV12-3 or TRBV12-4 and TRBJ1-6; no reliable D call. Trimming pared 2 bases from V and 5 bases from J, leaving 1 base between. The CDR3 is 12 amino acids. The DNA of the CDR3 is TGTGCCAGCAGTTTAAATAATTCACCCCTCCACTTT. Its translation is CASSLNNSPLHF.

The V call is TRBV7-3, the J call TRBJ2-3; D perhaps matches TRBD2 (6 bases). With 5 bases removed from V and 2 bases from J, the gap between germline ends came to 14 bases. Germline CDR1 is SGHTA and CDR2 is FQGTGA. The CDR3 totals 15 residues. The CDR3 nucleotides are TGTGCCAGCAGCCTGCTTAGCGGATCCACAGATACGCAGTATTTT. As protein: CASSLLSGSTDTQYF.